The source of this T cell receptor (beta chain) is a study of blood T cell repertoires in COVID-19. Overall study context: PBMCs, B-cell-depleted T cells, or T cells provided the cDNA or gDNA that made up the material.

J gave up 5 bases and V 5 bases, and 13 bases lay outside the gene matches. Per germline, CDR1 SGHNT and CDR2 YENEEA. The CDR3 contains 17 residues. In the original processing: Reference gene primers were amplified, and this amplification served to estimate nucleated cell counts. Clones were sequenced by immunoSEQ multiplex PCR, and TCRdb holds only the in-frame ones, with some missing. V and J calls and clone size come straight from that table; D and trimming were deduced from the DNA. Found here are fewer than 250,000 clones, approximately 87% of them singletons; the top ten hold around 2.2%. The V call is TRBV11-3, the J call TRBJ2-5; 11 positions match TRBD2. The material sequenced was peripheral blood. This clonotype was obtained from a woman aged 45-65 years with acute or convalescent COVID-19. The CDR3 sequence: CASSLYLAGGPGETQYF. CDR3 DNA: TGTGCCAGCAGCCTATACTTAGCGGGGGGGCCGGGGGAGACCCAGTACTTC.